Sequencing of this TCR beta chain was carried out in a study of regulatory T cells in long-lasting Graves disease. Germline CDR1 and CDR2: SGHNT and YYREEE (reference sequence). Trimming removed 0 bases at V and 6 bases at J, with 13 bases between. CDR3 length: 15 amino acids. Sample time point: newly diagnosed GD, antithyroid drugs for less than 3 months. PBMC-derived RNA was used for the TCR library. For TCR beta, libraries came from iRepertoire HTBI primers and Arm-PCR of CDR3 regions. TCRdb re-called the multiplex PCR reads through MiXCR, storing one row per CDR3 protein. The sample carries about 530,000 distinct CDR3 sequences, approximately 16% recorded once. The sample also formed part of further work on T cells in Graves' hyperthyroidism and ophthalmopathy.

This receptor was identified in a woman aged 35-65 years with Graves disease. The chain uses TRBV5-4 and TRBJ2-1; maybe TRBD2 (7 bases). The sequencing used peripheral blood mononuclear cells (PBMCs), collected at new diagnosis, from a patient treated with antithyroid drugs. Written as DNA, the CDR3 is TGTGCCAGCAGCTTGGTGTCGGGGGGCGCCAATGAGCAGTTCTTC. It is translated as CASSLVSGGANEQFF.